These 21 T cell receptor beta chains were sequenced from one sample in a study of T cells in localized non-small cell lung cancer. Sequencing was performed with immunoSEQ multiplex PCR; in TCRdb, only in-frame clones are kept and a portion is missing. The sample records about 2,600 clones, about 20% being singletons. The sequencing used lung tumor tissue, collected before any cancer treatment. The receptors here all came from a male donor older than 55 with stage III squamous cell lung carcinoma.

This sequence joins TRBV6-8 and TRBJ1-2; D not certain. CDR3 length equals 13 residues. Germline V gene data show CDR1 as MNHGY and CDR2 as SAAAGT. The V end lost 0 bases, the J end lost 8 bases, and 10 bases lay between the germline ends. Here the CDR3 reads CASSYSITGGYTF. The CDR3 bases are TGTGCCAGCAGTTACTCGATCACGGGAGGCTACACCTTC.

The V call is TRBV4-1, the J call TRBJ2-2, with D possibly called TRBD1 or TRBD2 (6 bases each). V lost 0 bases to trimming and J lost 6 bases, with 14 bases between them. Germline V gene sequence: CDR1 MGHRA, CDR2 YSYEKL. The length of the CDR3 is 16 residues. The CDR3, as DNA: TGCGCCAGCAGCCAAGATGGGCGGGACAAGGCCGGGGAGCTGTTTTTT. Protein product: CASSQDGRDKAGELFF.

The chain couples TRBV18 to TRBJ1-1, with D tentatively TRBD1 (5 bases). V shed 1 base and J shed 1 base, with 13 bases lying between them. CDR1 is KGHSH and CDR2 is LQKENI in the germline V gene. The CDR3 covers 16 residues. Here the CDR3 reads CASSPRQGGSNTEAFF. Written as DNA, the CDR3 is TGTGCCAGCTCACCACGTCAGGGAGGCTCGAACACTGAAGCTTTCTTT. The full variable domain, rest sourced from reference TRBV18 and TRBJ1-1, is NAGVMQNPRHLVRRRGQEARLRCSPMKGHSHVYWYRQLPEEGLKFMVYLQKENIIDESGMPKERFSAEFPKEGPSILRIQQVVRGDSAAYFCASSPRQGGSNTEAFFGQGTRLTVV.

V is TRBV12-5 and J is TRBJ2-7, with D maybe TRBD2 (7 bases). Germline assignment: CDR1 LGHNT and CDR2 FRNRAP. The CDR3 sequence is 17 residues long. The chain's CDR3 is CASTLKGGGRVTYEQYF. In DNA, the CDR3 is TGTGCCAGCACCCTTAAGGGGGGGGGCAGGGTAACCTACGAGCAGTACTTC. Combining the CDR3 with reference TRBV12-5 and TRBJ2-7 gives the whole variable domain DARVTQTPRHKVTEMGQEVTMRCQPILGHNTVFWYRQTMMQGLELLAYFRNRAPLDDSGMPKDRFSAEMPDATLATLKIQPSEPRDSAVYFCASTLKGGGRVTYEQYFGPGTRLTVT.

Details on this clone: Other DNA sequences in the sample encode the same CDR3. The chain is built from TRBV18 and TRBJ1-1; no firm D call. The V gene's germline CDR1 is KGHSH and CDR2 LQKENI. The CDR3 runs to 13 residues. Trimming removed 4 bases from V and 4 bases from J, with 10 bases in between. The CDR3 spells CASSRPGGTEAFF. CDR3 in DNA: TGTGCCAGCTCACGTCCGGGCGGCACTGAAGCTTTCTTT. The full variable domain, rest sourced from reference TRBV18 and TRBJ1-1, is NAGVMQNPRHLVRRRGQEARLRCSPMKGHSHVYWYRQLPEEGLKFMVYLQKENIIDESGMPKERFSAEFPKEGPSILRIQQVVRGDSAAYFCASSRPGGTEAFFGQGTRLTVV.

The chain uses TRBV9 and TRBJ1-3; TRBD1 agrees at 7 bases. CDR1 and CDR2 from the germline V gene are SGDLS and YYNGEE. The CDR3 sequence is 18 residues long. Losses at the gene ends were 0 bases for V and 4 bases for J; bases not matched to a gene: 13. CDR3 in amino acids: CASSVESRDSVMGNTIYF. For the CDR3, the DNA is TGTGCCAGCAGCGTAGAATCCCGGGACAGCGTTATGGGAAACACCATATATTTT.

J is TRBJ1-5 and V is TRBV11-3; no clear D gene. In germline, CDR1 is SGHNT, CDR2 YENEEA. The CDR3 loop spans 14 amino acids. The V end lost 4 bases, the J end lost 0 bases, and 7 bases lay between the germline ends. DNA for the CDR3: TGTGCCAGCAGCTCCGAGTATAGCAATCAGCCCCAGCATTTT. Its protein is CASSSEYSNQPQHF.

This chain links TRBV5-1 with TRBJ2-1, with 8 nucleotides matching TRBD1. Germline V gives CDR1 SGHRS, CDR2 YFSETQ. The CDR3 has 16 residues. The V and J ends lost 1 base and 1 base, in that order; junction bases with no gene match: 4. CDR3 amino acids: CASSLNTGGSYNEQFF. Here the CDR3 DNA reads TGCGCCAGCAGCTTGAATACAGGGGGATCCTACAATGAGCAGTTCTTC. Filled out from reference TRBV5-1 and TRBJ2-1, the complete variable domain reads KAGVTQTPRYLIKTRGQQVTLSCSPISGHRSVSWYQQTPGQGLQFLFEYFSETQRNKGNFPGRFSGRQFSNSRSEMNVSTLELGDSALYLCASSLNTGGSYNEQFFGPGTRLTVL.

The chain uses TRBV5-1 and TRBJ2-7; D ambiguous. Trimming pared 0 bases from V and 7 bases from J, leaving 14 bases between. Germline V gene sequence: CDR1 SGHRS, CDR2 YFSETQ. CDR3 length equals 14 residues. Written as DNA, the CDR3 is TGCGCCAGCAGCTTGGTATTAGACCCGAGGGAGCAGTACTTC. Amino acids: CASSLVLDPREQYF.

CDR3 nucleotides: TGCAGCGCTTTGGGCCAGGGGGCTGGCTACACCTTC. Amino acids: CSALGQGAGYTF. The genes are TRBV29-1 and TRBJ1-2, with 8 bases aligning to TRBD1. Per germline, CDR1 SQVTM and CDR2 ANQGSEA. There are 12 residues in the CDR3. Losses at the gene ends were 7 bases for V and 7 bases for J; bases not matched to a gene: 8.

The J gene is TRBJ2-1, the V gene TRBV11-3, with TRBD2 identical over 12 bases. The CDR3 has 15 amino acids. CDR1 and CDR2 (germline): SGHNT, YENEEA. The V segment lost 6 bases and the J segment 6 bases; nucleotides outside the gene matches: 6. For the CDR3, the DNA is TGTGCCAGCAGGACGACTAGCGGGGGTCCCAATGAGCAGTTCTTC. It specifies CASRTTSGGPNEQFF.

The gene calls are TRBV18 and TRBJ2-1; 7 bases fit TRBD1. This CDR3 has 14 residues. Germline V CDR1 and CDR2: KGHSH, LQKENI. Trimming at V came to 0 bases and at J to 6 bases, leaving 2 bases not matched to a gene. The CDR3 nucleotides read TGTGCCAGCTCACCACCGGGACAGTTCAATGAGCAGTTCTTC. This sequence encodes CASSPPGQFNEQFF.

A few counts support this clone. The genes are TRBV19 and TRBJ1-5; D not certain. Trimming left V 6 bases short and J 9 bases short, with 21 bases between. Germline CDR1 reads LNHDA; CDR2 reads SQIVND (reference sequence). The CDR3 has 15 residues. CDR3 nucleotide sequence: TGTGCCAGTAGCTCCGGGAACTTAGTTGATCGGCCCCAGCATTTT. It encodes CASSSGNLVDRPQHF.

The rearrangement joins TRBV11-3 to TRBJ1-4; 8 bases are a match to TRBD1. The CDR3 loop spans 18 amino acids. The V segment lost 4 bases and the J segment 8 bases; nucleotides outside the gene matches: 18. Germline V lookup: CDR1 SGHNT, CDR2 YENEEA. The CDR3 region has the DNA TGTGCCAGCAGCTGGGCCCTTCTGACAGGGGAGATTGGCGAAAAACTGTTTTTT. Protein sequence: CASSWALLTGEIGEKLFF.

The sample holds a few counts of this clone. The V gene is TRBV7-6, the J gene TRBJ2-3; D may match TRBD1 or TRBD2 (5 bases each). The V and J ends lost 2 bases and 6 bases respectively, with 12 bases between them. The CDR3 sequence is 14 residues long. Germline V lookup: CDR1 SGHVS, CDR2 FNYEAQ. The CDR3 here is CASSLLSEGDTQYF. The CDR3 DNA follows: TGTGCCAGCAGCTTACTTTCAGAGGGGGATACGCAGTATTTT.

By share, this clone counts as medium-sized (0.01 to 0.1%). The chain joins TRBV11-3 to TRBJ2-7; 9 nucleotides agree with TRBD1. The J segment lost 1 base and the V segment lost 3 bases, leaving 4 bases of the junction unmatched. Germline V lookup: CDR1 SGHNT, CDR2 YENEEA. The CDR3 covers 15 residues. CDR3 nucleotide sequence: TGTGCCAGCAGCTTCACAGGGGGCCTGTCCTACGAGCAGTACTTC. Residues: CASSFTGGLSYEQYF.

This sequence joins TRBV6-8 and TRBJ1-4; TRBD1 aligns across 8 bases. Looked up from germline, CDR1 is MNHGY and CDR2 is SAAAGT. J was trimmed by 5 bases and V by 10 bases; bases with no gene match: 12. The CDR3 contains 15 residues. CDR3 sequence reads: CAISATDRENEKLFF. CDR3 bases: TGTGCCATCAGCGCCACGGACAGGGAGAATGAAAAACTGTTTTTT.

The V and J genes are TRBV10-2 and TRBJ2-3; no definite D call. The CDR3 consists of 15 residues. V was cut by 0 bases and J by 2 bases, with 9 bases left in between. Germline assignment: CDR1 WSHSY and CDR2 SAAADI. CDR3 amino acids: CASSESYRLTDTQYF. The CDR3 nucleotides read TGCGCCAGCAGTGAGTCTTACAGACTCACAGATACGCAGTATTTT.

This sequence joins TRBV29-1 and TRBJ2-3, with D perhaps given as TRBD1 or TRBD2 (6 bases each). Germline V lookup: CDR1 SQVTM, CDR2 ANQGSEA. The ends were cut back, 7 bases at V and 6 bases at J, with 17 bases in the middle. The CDR3 extends over 13 amino acids. The CDR3 DNA sequence: TGCAGCGCCGATGGTGGAGGGGGGGATACGCAGTATTTT. Translating gives CSADGGGGDTQYF.

This clone appeared a few times. The chain links TRBV15 to TRBJ1-6; D perhaps matches TRBD1 (5 bases). This CDR3 is built from 15 residues. The V end was cut by 0 bases, the J end by 5 bases, with 8 bases between. Germline CDR1 and CDR2: LNHNV and YYDKDF (reference sequence). The CDR3 region is CATSRDRGDNSPLHF. The DNA for the CDR3 is TGTGCCACCAGCAGAGATCGAGGGGATAATTCACCCCTCCACTTT.

This clone was detected a few times. V and J are TRBV18 and TRBJ2-2; D not resolved. This CDR3 has 16 amino acids. The germline V and J ends were trimmed by 2 bases and 1 base, with 11 bases remaining between them. Germline-derived CDR1 and CDR2 are KGHSH and LQKENI. CDR3 region: CASSPSQVLNTGELFF. CDR3 nucleotides: TGTGCCAGCTCACCATCCCAGGTTCTGAACACCGGGGAGCTGTTTTTT.